This TCR beta chain was documented in a study of cytomegalovirus exposure and HLA in healthy donors. Findings of the study overall: Generally TCR sequences proved uncommon, though certain public TCRs appeared in numerous donors. Later, an analysis found that common viral pathogens appeared to be linked with several of the most significant clusters. CMV serostatus was the only recorded immune exposure for donors.

On this clone: Its antigen is not known.

The PCR ran on 60 Vbeta and 13 Jbeta primers. The method was immunoSEQ multiplex PCR; TCRdb's version includes in-frame clones alone and lacks a portion of them. The top ten clones hold about 3% of a sample with about 190,000 clones, 81% of them seen once. Those who donated were healthy bone marrow donors. V was pared by 3 bases and J by 4 bases, with 5 bases of the junction left unmatched. The length of the CDR3 is 16 residues. Per germline, CDR1 MGHDK and CDR2 SYGVNS. The TCR originated in a man aged 35-49 years in good health and CMV-seropositive. The chain has TRBV25-1 and TRBJ2-1, with 11 bases aligning to TRBD1. Material: PBMCs. CDR3 sequence reads: CASSDPGTGGYNEQFF. For the CDR3, the DNA is TGTGCCAGCAGTGATCCCGGGACAGGGGGGTACAATGAGCAGTTCTTC.